The 21 T cell receptor beta chains listed next were all sequenced from one sample in a study of control samples from healthy donors and cancer patients. Only in-frame clones appear in the TCRdb table, and some are missing; sequencing was by immunoSEQ multiplex PCR. The table lists about 19,000 clones, roughly 84% of them singletons. Sequenced sample: PBMCs. The receptor source for this set is a woman in her seventies with lung cancer.

This rearrangement joins TRBV2 to TRBJ2-3; weak D call: TRBD1 (6 bases). The germline gives CDR1 SNHLY, CDR2 FYNNEI. This CDR3 has 13 amino acids. V lost 2 bases, J lost 6 bases, and 9 bases lay in between. As DNA, the CDR3 is TGTGCCAGCAGTGAAAGGGGGTGGGATACGCAGTATTTT. Encoded protein: CASSERGWDTQYF.

CDR3 amino acids: CASSPGLSGEQFF. In nucleotides, the CDR3 is TGTGCCAGCAGTCCGGGACTATCGGGTGAGCAGTTCTTC. This chain links TRBV5-4 with TRBJ2-1; 7 nucleotides align to TRBD2. The CDR3 runs to 13 residues. J gave up 9 bases and V 5 bases, and 8 bases lay outside the gene matches. The germline V gene has CDR1 SGHNT and CDR2 YYREEE (reference sequence). The variable domain in full, with the rest retrieved from reference TRBV5-4 and TRBJ2-1, is ETGVTQSPTHLIKTRGQQVTLRCSSQSGHNTVSWYQQALGQGPQFIFQYYREEENGRGNFPPRFSGLQFPNYSSELNVNALELDDSALYLCASSPGLSGEQFFGPGTRLTVL.

V and J are TRBV27 and TRBJ1-5; D is possibly TRBD1 (5 bases). Germline CDR1 reads MNHEY; CDR2 reads SMNVEV (reference sequence). V lost 6 bases and J lost 0, with 12 bases in between. The CDR3 has 15 residues. The CDR3 region is CASRVQDYSNQPQHF. The DNA of the CDR3 is TGTGCCAGCAGGGTACAGGACTATAGCAATCAGCCCCAGCATTTT.

This clone was observed a handful of times. The chain employs TRBV7-2 and TRBJ2-5; a weak D match, TRBD1 (5 bases). Looked up from germline, CDR1 is SGHTA and CDR2 is FQGNSA. Trimming shortened V by 5 bases and J by 3 bases, and 10 bases separated the two germline ends. This CDR3 contains 13 residues. CDR3 nucleotide sequence: TGTGCCAGCAGCACTGGACACAAAGAGACCCAGTACTTC. It translates to CASSTGHKETQYF.

V usage is TRBV25-1 and J usage is TRBJ2-5; D is unresolved. The CDR3 has 16 amino acids. Germline values: CDR1 MGHDK, CDR2 SYGVNS. V lost 3 bases to trimming and J lost 5 bases, with 19 bases between them. The CDR3 loop is CASSDYARYVGETQYF. The DNA of the CDR3 is TGTGCCAGCAGTGACTATGCCCGCTACGTTGGCGAGACCCAGTACTTC. The entire variable domain, with the rest obtained from reference TRBV25-1 and TRBJ2-5, is as follows: EADIYQTPRYLVIGTGKKITLECSQTMGHDKMYWYQQDPGMELHLIHYSYGVNSTEKGDLSSESTVSRIRTEHFPLTLESARPSHTSQYLCASSDYARYVGETQYFGPGTRLLVL.

The rearrangement links TRBV6-5 to TRBJ1-1; TRBD1 agrees at 11 bases. CDR1 and CDR2 from the germline V gene are MNHEY and SVGAGI. This CDR3 spans 16 amino acids. The J segment lost 5 bases and the V segment lost 4 bases, leaving 9 bases of the junction unmatched. The CDR3 spells CASSSGQGAGGTEAFF. CDR3 nucleotide sequence: TGTGCCAGCAGTTCTGGACAGGGGGCAGGAGGGACTGAAGCTTTCTTT.

This clone has a single count. The V and J genes are TRBV7-8 and TRBJ2-3; 12 bases map to TRBD2. Per germline, CDR1 SGHVS and CDR2 FQNEAQ. The trim removed 2 bases at V and 3 bases at J, leaving 0 bases unmatched. The CDR3 is 15 residues long. CDR3: CASSLLAGGTDTQYF. In nucleotides, the CDR3 is TGTGCCAGCAGCTTACTAGCGGGAGGGACAGATACGCAGTATTTT.

The V and J genes are TRBV7-9 and TRBJ1-1; D is ambiguous. Germline CDR1 is SEHNR and CDR2 is FQNEAQ (reference sequence). The CDR3 is 13 amino acids. Trimming removed 5 bases from V and 6 bases from J, with 13 bases in between. The CDR3 sequence: CASSPVSGAEAFF. The CDR3 DNA sequence: TGTGCCAGCAGCCCCGTGAGTGGCGCTGAAGCTTTCTTT. Full variable domain (remainder filled in from reference TRBV7-9 and TRBJ1-1): DTGVSQNPRHKITKRGQNVTFRCDPISEHNRLYWYRQTLGQGPEFLTYFQNEAQLEKSRLLSDRFSAERPKGSFSTLEIQRTEQGDSAMYLCASSPVSGAEAFFGQGTRLTVV.

In its sample, this clone was seen once. The J gene is TRBJ2-2, the V gene TRBV19, with 7 bases identical to TRBD2. V dropped 4 bases and J dropped 2; count of bases not matched to a gene: 4. The CDR3 is made up of 15 amino acids. Germline assignment: CDR1 LNHDA and CDR2 SQIVND (reference sequence). The CDR3 DNA reads TGTGCCAGTAGTACCCCGGGACTAAACACCGGGGAGCTGTTTTTT. Translated, it gives CASSTPGLNTGELFF.

This chain joins TRBV5-6 and TRBJ1-4; 7 nucleotides agree with TRBD1. The germline CDR1 and CDR2 sequences are SGHDT and YYEEEE. The CDR3 runs 15 residues. The V segment lost 3 bases and the J segment 0 bases; nucleotides outside the gene matches: 2. CDR3 sequence (DNA): TGTGCCAGCAGCTCGACAGGGACAACTAATGAAAAACTGTTTTTT. The encoded protein is CASSSTGTTNEKLFF.

V and J are TRBV19 and TRBJ2-1; 9 nucleotides agree with TRBD1. The CDR3 extends over 15 amino acids. Trimming removed 8 bases from V and 4 bases from J; junction bases left unmatched: 9. CDR1 and CDR2 (germline): LNHDA, SQIVND (reference sequence). CDR3 nucleotides: TGTGCCAGTGGAACCGGGACAGGGTGGTACAATGAGCAGTTCTTC. Protein: CASGTGTGWYNEQFF.

This clone showed up just once. The gene calls are TRBV28 and TRBJ1-5; 10 nucleotides match TRBD1. Germline V lookup: CDR1 MDHEN, CDR2 SYDVKM. The CDR3 covers 14 residues. The V and J ends lost 7 bases and 7 bases, in that order; junction bases with no gene match: 7. The CDR3 reads CASTETGGQQPQHF. CDR3 nucleotides: TGTGCCAGCACCGAGACAGGGGGCCAACAGCCCCAGCATTTT.

The V call is TRBV2, the J call TRBJ2-7; TRBD2 aligns across 7 bases. Per germline, CDR1 SNHLY and CDR2 FYNNEI. This CDR3 has 13 amino acids. The CDR3 DNA is TGTGCGGGAGGGAGCTTATCCTCCTACGAGCAGTACTTC. Its translation is CAGGSLSSYEQYF.

This chain connects TRBV5-5 to TRBJ2-7; D unresolved. Between the trimmed V and J ends, which lost 0 bases and 0 bases, there was a span of 10 bases. Germline V CDR1 and CDR2: SGHKS, YYEKEE (reference sequence). This CDR3 is 15 amino acids long. The CDR3 DNA reads TGTGCCAGCAGCTTGGGGTTCGATAGCTCCTACGAGCAGTACTTC. Its protein product is CASSLGFDSSYEQYF.

The chain has TRBV6-2 or TRBV6-3 and TRBJ1-1; TRBD1 aligns across 7 bases. V shed 6 bases, J shed 3 bases, and the junction held 10 bases outside the gene matches. This CDR3 region has 15 residues. Germline CDR1 reads MNHEY; CDR2 reads SVGEGT. The CDR3 bases are TGTGCCAGCAGCTCGAGGGACAGTCGACACACTGAAGCTTTCTTT. Amino acids: CASSSRDSRHTEAFF.

This clone was detected a few times. The J gene is TRBJ1-4, the V gene TRBV25-1, with D hard to call. The CDR3 length is 13 residues. Germline V lookup: CDR1 MGHDK, CDR2 SYGVNS. V was clipped by 6 bases and J by 4 bases, with 9 bases between them. The CDR3 nucleotides are TGTGCCAGCAGAAGAAGCAATAATGAAAAACTGTTTTTT. Amino acids: CASRRSNNEKLFF.

The rearrangement joins TRBV19 to TRBJ1-2; D unresolved. Trimming cost V 1 base and J 8 bases, with 8 bases left between them. CDR3 length: 12 residues. Germline lookup yields CDR1 LNHDA and CDR2 SQIVND (reference sequence). The CDR3 reads CASSIVNLGYTF. In DNA, the CDR3 is TGTGCCAGTAGTATAGTCAATCTCGGCTACACCTTC.

The J gene is TRBJ1-4, the V gene TRBV28; weak D call: TRBD1 (5 bases). This CDR3 spans 14 amino acids. Germline V gene data show CDR1 as MDHEN and CDR2 as SYDVKM. Trimming pared 2 bases from V and 5 bases from J, leaving 9 bases between. CDR3 loop: CASSLTGGNEKLFF. CDR3 sequence (DNA): TGTGCCAGCAGTTTAACCGGGGGGAATGAAAAACTGTTTTTT.

V gene TRBV7-9 combines with J gene TRBJ1-3; D ambiguous. The V end was cut by 4 bases, the J end by 0 bases, with 10 bases between. There are 15 residues in the CDR3. The germline V gene has CDR1 SEHNR and CDR2 FQNEAQ (reference sequence). The DNA of the CDR3 is TGTGCCAGCAGCTCCGGGTCACGCTCTGGAAACACCATATATTTT. Amino acids: CASSSGSRSGNTIYF.

V and J are TRBV24-1 and TRBJ1-2; D is perhaps TRBD1 (5 bases). The CDR3 runs to 15 residues. V lost 0 bases, J lost 8 bases, and 15 bases lay in between. Germline V CDR1 and CDR2: KGHDR, SFDVKD. This chain's CDR3 is CATSDLPTGAGGYTF. DNA for the CDR3: TGTGCCACCAGTGATTTGCCTACTGGGGCAGGCGGCTACACCTTC.

For the CDR3, the DNA is TGTGCCACCAGTGGGGGAGTGGGTGGGGCTGAAGCTTTCTTT. Amino acids: CATSGGVGGAEAFF. This sequence joins TRBV24-1 and TRBJ1-1; D gene uncertain. This CDR3 region has 14 residues. Germline CDR1 reads KGHDR; CDR2 reads SFDVKD. V was clipped by 5 bases and J by 6 bases, with 15 bases between them.